This T cell receptor (beta chain) originates from a study of spatial heterogeneity in lung cancer. At the level of the study: Each distinct TCR and UMI combination averaged more than ten appearances in raw reads. Findings and caveats of the study: The number of expanded tumor alpha and beta chains correlated with mutation number.

Time point reported: sample taken at primary tumor resection. The 60 to 90 donors had untreated early-stage non-small cell lung cancer. Extraction of whole RNA from tumor, nontumor lung or frozen PBMC preceded unsorted sequencing. This clonotype was counted between two and nine times. Its matching antigen is unknown. The presence of a unique molecular identifier marked each TCR cDNA molecule. MiXCR, run by TCRdb on the 5' RACE reads, gives a single entry per CDR3 protein. The sample shows 15,000 to 20,000 distinct CDR3 sequences, about 7% of them seen only once. This CDR3 spans 13 amino acids. V lost 4 bases to trimming and J lost 4 bases, with 7 bases between them. Germline values: CDR1 LGHDT, CDR2 YNNKEL (reference sequence).

The receptor comes from a female donor with early-stage non-small cell lung cancer. Sequencing used lung tumor tissue, obtained at surgery. The genes are TRBV3-1 and TRBJ1-4; D gene unclear. This chain's CDR3 is CASSPQLNEKLFF. CDR3 nucleotides: TGTGCCAGCAGCCCACAGCTTAATGAAAAACTGTTTTTT.